This entry lists 17 T cell receptor beta chains sequenced from one sample in a study of CD8+CD57+ T cells in acquired aplastic anemia (dated by TCRdb to 2016 to 2019). Sequencing relied on an Illumina HiSeq 2000. TCR beta VDJ combination and CDR3 sequence profiling used genomic DNA as the template. TCRdb reran the public reads through fastp at Q25 and MiXCR, keeping productive beta chains. Each CDR3 protein appears once, grouped with its most common genes and DNA. A total of about 190,000 distinct CDR3 sequences appear in this sample, approximately 49% of them only once. Of the sample, approximately 15% falls within the top ten clones. The specimen was sorted CD4+, CD8+, or CD8+CD57+ T cells (not recorded which) from PBMCs. All receptors come from a human donor in good health, serving as a control.

Regarding this clonotype: This CDR3 fails to terminate in the conserved phenylalanine or tryptophan, so it likely reflects a read error. This chain joins TRBV5-5 and TRBJ2-5, with a tentative D call TRBD2 (5 bases). CDR3 length: 15 amino acids. Germline values: CDR1 SGHKS, CDR2 YYEKEE (reference sequence). Trimming cost V 5 bases and J 4 bases, with 18 bases left between them. CDR3 bases: TGTGCCAGCAGTAATGGACTGAACAACCTAGAGACCCAGTACCTC. It encodes CASSNGLNNLETQYL.

This clonotype has just one count. The V gene is TRBV9, the J gene TRBJ1-2; a possible D gene is TRBD1 (6 bases). V dropped 5 bases and J dropped 2 bases, with 10 bases sitting between them. Germline CDR1 reads SGDLS; CDR2 reads YYNGEE. There are 13 residues in the CDR3. The DNA of the CDR3 is TGTGCCAGCAGGACACAGGGAAACTATGGCTACACCTTC. This codes for CASRTQGNYGYTF.

This clonotype has at least ten counts. The rearrangement links TRBV28 to TRBJ1-2; D is unclear. CDR3 length: 14 amino acids. V lost 6 bases and J 4 bases, leaving 15 bases between the germline ends. Per germline, CDR1 MDHEN and CDR2 SYDVKM. CDR3 sequence: CASRLPLSSYGYTF. Written as DNA, the CDR3 is TGTGCCAGCAGACTACCCCTTTCCTCCTATGGCTACACCTTC.

This clonotype has just a few counts. The chain joins TRBV5-1 to TRBJ1-6; possibly TRBD1 for D (6 bases). Deletions cut 2 bases from V and 4 bases from J, with 13 bases between. Germline CDR1 SGHRS, CDR2 YFSETQ. This CDR3 is 16 amino acids long. In DNA, the CDR3 is TGCGCCAGCAGCTTATCAGGGGTGGGTTATAATTCACCCCTCCACTTT. Translating gives CASSLSGVGYNSPLHF.

This clonotype showed up many times. The gene calls are TRBV7-2 and TRBJ2-3; 11 bases line up with TRBD1. V dropped 5 bases and J dropped 4; count of bases not matched to a gene: 8. The germline CDR1 and CDR2 sequences are SGHTA and FQGNSA. The CDR3 consists of 16 residues. The CDR3 bases are TGTGCCAGCAGCCTCATCGGGGGACAGGGGGCAGATACGCAGTATTTT. Translation gives CASSLIGGQGADTQYF.

This clonotype was observed many times. One end of the junction fails to match germline, which may point to a read error. J is TRBJ1-1 and V is TRBV10-2; D gene uncertain. The CDR3 consists of 14 residues. Germline loops: CDR1 WSHSY, CDR2 SAAADI. CDR3 nucleotides: TGCGCCAACAGTGACCCCTTTAGAGGGACTGAAGCTTTCTTT. Translated, it gives CANSDPFRGTEAFF.

Many counts were recorded for this clonotype. V is TRBV7-2 and J is TRBJ2-5; possible D gene TRBD1, 6 bases. The CDR3 has 13 amino acids. Trimming removed 5 bases at V and 7 bases at J, with 14 bases between. The germline gives CDR1 SGHTA, CDR2 FQGNSA. CDR3 loop: CASSPGTRGTQYF. The CDR3 DNA sequence: TGTGCCAGCAGCCCCGGGACACGGGGGACCCAGTACTTC.

The rearrangement links TRBV24-1 to TRBJ1-2; 8 bases map to TRBD1. The V segment lost 6 bases and the J segment 7 bases; nucleotides outside the gene matches: 9. There are 14 residues in the CDR3. Germline-derived CDR1 and CDR2 are KGHDR and SFDVKD. CDR3 bases: TGTGCCACCAGTCAAGAGACAGGGGCAAGTGGCTACACCTTC. This encodes CATSQETGASGYTF.

The chain links TRBV7-8 to TRBJ1-2; D is perhaps TRBD1 (5 bases). CDR3 length: 15 residues. V shed 5 bases and J shed 4 bases, with 17 bases lying between them. CDR1 is SGHVS, CDR2 FQNEAQ, per germline. CDR3 sequence (DNA): TGTGCCAGCAGCGACGGGACGCCCGGTGGCTATGGCTACACCTTC. Translated: CASSDGTPGGYGYTF.

The chain joins TRBV20-1 to TRBJ2-7, with 8 bases aligning to TRBD1. V was clipped by 6 bases and J by 2 bases; unmatched bases: 6. CDR1 is DFQATT and CDR2 is SNEGSKA in the germline V gene (reference sequence). CDR3 size: 13 residues. CDR3 amino acids: CSARTGQAYEQYF. CDR3 nucleotides: TGCAGTGCAAGAACGGGACAGGCCTACGAGCAGTACTTC.

CDR3 sequence: CASSTNQGKESHTF. In nucleotides, the CDR3 is TGTGCCAGCAGCACAAATCAGGGAAAGGAGAGCCACACCTTC. The chain links TRBV9 to TRBJ1-2, with D maybe TRBD1 (5 bases). CDR1 is SGDLS, CDR2 YYNGEE, per germline. The CDR3 has 14 amino acids. Trimming took 4 bases from V and 12 from J, leaving 22 bases between them.

At least ten counts were recorded for this clonotype. The J gene is TRBJ1-4, the V gene TRBV5-8; tentatively, D is TRBD1 (5 bases). From germline, CDR1 is SGHTS and CDR2 YDEGEE. V dropped 3 bases and J dropped 0 bases, with 9 bases sitting between them. The CDR3 is made up of 15 amino acids. CDR3 sequence reads: CASSSGIATNEKLFF. The CDR3 DNA is TGTGCCAGCAGCTCAGGGATTGCAACTAATGAAAAACTGTTTTTT.

The chain employs TRBV15 and TRBJ2-3; 7 bases line up with TRBD1. The junction had 1 base not matched to a gene; V was cut back by 4 bases and J by 3 bases. The V gene's germline CDR1 is LNHNV and CDR2 YYDKDF (reference sequence). There are 13 residues in the CDR3. The CDR3 reads CATSTGGTDTQYF. Written as DNA, the CDR3 is TGTGCCACCAGCACAGGGGGTACAGATACGCAGTATTTT. The variable domain in full, completed from reference TRBV15 and TRBJ2-3, reads DAMVIQNPRYQVTQFGKPVTLSCSQTLNHNVMYWYQQKSSQAPKLLFHYYDKDFNNEADTPDNFQSRRPNTSFCFLDIRSPGLGDTAMYLCATSTGGTDTQYFGPGTRLTVL.

Many counts were recorded for this clonotype. CDR3 nucleotides: TGTGCCAGCTTACGGTCCGACTGGAATCAGCCCCAGCATTTT. It translates to CASLRSDWNQPQHF. The chain employs TRBV6-1 and TRBJ1-5, with D unresolved. This CDR3 comprises 14 residues. CDR1 MNHNS and CDR2 SASEGT come from the germline V gene. With 8 bases removed from V and 4 bases from J, the gap between germline ends came to 15 bases.

The V gene is TRBV28, the J gene TRBJ1-3; maybe TRBD1 (5 bases). V was cut by 6 bases and J by 8 bases, with 14 bases left in between. The CDR3 length is 13 residues. In germline, CDR1 is MDHEN, CDR2 SYDVKM. The CDR3 spells CASRYLGGDTIYF. The CDR3 DNA follows: TGTGCCAGCAGATACCTGGGGGGGGACACCATATATTTT.

As concerns this clonotype: Compared with germline, one end of the junction differs, possibly owing to a read error. The chain has TRBV15 and TRBJ1-1; D might be TRBD1 (6 bases). Germline CDR1 and CDR2: LNHNV and YYDKDF (reference sequence). The CDR3 loop spans 15 amino acids. CDR3 in amino acids: CATSRGGSWDTEAFF. The DNA of the CDR3 is TGTGCCACCAGCAGAGGGGGAAGCTGGGACACCGAAGCTTTCTTT.

The table lists this clonotype with a few counts. The junction departs from the called germline gene at one end, perhaps through a read error. The CDR3 region is CGATRDSVPYKQYF. The CDR3 DNA is TGCGGTGCAACCCGGGACAGTGTCCCCTACAAGCAGTACTTC. The rearrangement links TRBV20-1 to TRBJ2-7; the match to TRBD1 covers 7 bases. Germline loops: CDR1 DFQATT, CDR2 SNEGSKA (reference sequence). The CDR3 length is 14 residues.